This T cell receptor beta chain came from a study of blood T cell repertoires in COVID-19. About the study: The origin of the acute and convalescent COVID-19 samples was the United States, Italy and Spain.

Some clones are missing from TCRdb's copy, which holds only in-frame ones; the method was immunoSEQ multiplex PCR. The sample yields about 100,000 clones, 88% seen once. The sequencing sample was made of peripheral blood. The clonotype was recovered from a woman aged 60-75 years with acute or convalescent COVID-19.

The CDR3 spells CATSRDLGGDTEAFF. The CDR3 coding sequence is TGTGCCACCAGCAGAGATTTGGGGGGGGACACTGAAGCTTTCTTT. The chain uses TRBV15 and TRBJ1-1; TRBD1 is a possible D gene (5 bases). Trimming cost V 0 bases and J 3 bases, with 11 bases left between them. This CDR3 comprises 15 residues. Germline-derived CDR1 and CDR2 are LNHNV and YYDKDF (reference sequence). Together with reference TRBV15 and TRBJ1-1, the CDR3 gives the full variable domain: DAMVIQNPRYQVTQFGKPVTLSCSQTLNHNVMYWYQQKSSQAPKLLFHYYDKDFNNEADTPDNFQSRRPNTSFCFLDIRSPGLGDTAMYLCATSRDLGGDTEAFFGQGTRLTVV.